This T cell receptor beta chain was sequenced in a study of T-cell reconstitution after alpha-beta-depleted transplantation in children. Study conclusions and caveats: Newly made T cells mostly supplied T-cell counts and diversity one year after transplant. At day 60, the high TCRbeta diversity found in some patients originated from recipient T cells and thymic progenitors that had survived. Expanded graft clones, several hundred of them, were reportedly the source of alpha-beta T cells about two months after transplant.

Points on this clonotype: Its antigen is currently unknown.

Trimming took 1 base from V and 11 from J, leaving 20 bases between them. This CDR3 has 15 amino acids. Library preparation (for TCRbeta) was performed with unique molecular identifiers. TCRdb re-called the PCR reads with MiXCR, one entry per CDR3 protein. The table records 800,000 to 1,000,000 distinct CDR3 sequences, about 29% of them present only once. Sequencing used PBMCs, mostly from graft donor cells, obtained 360 days after TCRalphabeta/CD19-depleted stem cell transplant. This sequence originates from a boy in the first two years of life who had a stem cell transplant for SCID, so the T cells may come from the graft donor. The chain is built from TRBV12-3 or TRBV12-4 and TRBJ1-1, with D hard to call. The CDR3 bases are TGTGCCAGCAGTTTAGGGCCAGGCCGCCTATTGGGTGCTTTCTTT. Amino acid sequence: CASSLGPGRLLGAFF.